What follows is one TCR beta chain and its context. This entry comes from a study of preoperative IRX-2 immunotherapy in early breast cancer. TCRdb's table, derived via immunoSEQ multiplex PCR, lists solely in-frame clones and lacks some. The table shows about 19,000 clones, with 85% occurring only once. Treatment defined: preoperative locoregional IRX-2 cytokine immunotherapy. This phase Ib study tested locoregional IRX-2 cytokine immunotherapy given before surgery. The sequence derives from a human donor with breast cancer. The sequences come from lymph node tissue, collected after IRX-2 immunotherapy.

CDR3 loop: CASSEYRPGDEQFF. In nucleotides, the CDR3 is TGTGCCAGCAGTGAATATAGGCCAGGGGATGAGCAGTTCTTC. The chain uses TRBV25-1 and TRBJ2-1, with D possibly matching TRBD1 (6 bases). Per germline, CDR1 MGHDK and CDR2 SYGVNS. The V gene lost 0 bases and the J gene lost 8 bases, with 11 bases spanning the gap. This CDR3 has 14 residues.